The clone carrying this T cell receptor (beta chain) appeared once. Its cognate antigen is unknown. The sample belongs to a study of T cell responses to AZD1222 COVID-19 vaccine. The wider study: Pooled samples include second doses given at about 4 or 12 weeks.

Whole-study results and caveats: Just a handful of AZD1222 recipients were seropositive at baseline.

TCRdb keeps only in-frame clones here, not all; method: immunoSEQ multiplex PCR. The sample holds tens of thousands of clones, more than 90% seen once. The trim removed 7 bases at V and 4 bases at J, leaving 16 bases unmatched. Germline assignment: CDR1 LNHDA and CDR2 SQIVND (reference sequence). The CDR3 has 17 amino acids. The rearrangement links TRBV19 to TRBJ1-5, with TRBD1 matching over 7 bases. This sequence originates from an adult in good health. Material: peripheral blood, obtained on day 0 of AZD1222 vaccination. The CDR3 region is CASKLETRGVGNQPQHF. CDR3 in DNA: TGTGCCAGTAAATTGGAAACCAGGGGGGTAGGGAATCAGCCCCAGCATTTT.